The 29 T cell receptor beta chains reported below all come from one sample, sequenced in a study of shared clonotypes between healthy human individuals. The method was immunoSEQ multiplex PCR; TCRdb's version includes in-frame clones alone and lacks a portion of them. The top ten clones hold about 1.5% of a sample with nearly 1 million clones, less than 85% of them seen once. Sequencing was performed on memory CD4+ T cells sorted from blood. Subset reported: CD45RA-negative fraction. Source of these receptors: a man between 18 and 35 years old in good health.

The chain uses TRBV21-1 and TRBJ2-2; the table names TRBD2, a call not compared with the DNA. TRBV21-1 is noted as a pseudogene. CDR3 length equals 15 residues. The CDR3 sequence: CASSSCTIDTGELFF. DNA for the CDR3: TGTGCCAGCAGCAGCTGCACTATTGACACCGGGGAGCTGTTTTTT.

CDR3 protein: CASSPGGADSPLHF. For the CDR3, the DNA is TGTGCCAGCAGCCCCGGCGGGGCCGATTCACCCCTCCACTTT. This chain links TRBV9 with TRBJ1-6; tentative D call: TRBD1 (5 bases). The germline V gene has CDR1 SGDLS and CDR2 YYNGEE. The CDR3 extends over 14 amino acids. V was trimmed by 4 bases and J by 8 bases, leaving 13 bases between them. Supplemented by reference TRBV9 and TRBJ1-6, the full variable domain reads DSGVTQTPKHLITATGQRVTLRCSPRSGDLSVYWYQQSLDQGLQFLIQYYNGEERAKGNILERFSAQQFPDLHSELNLSSLELGDSALYFCASSPGGADSPLHFGNGTRLTVT.

In this sample, this clone turned up a few times. The V call is TRBV7-9, the J call TRBJ1-1; tentative D call: TRBD1 (6 bases). Trimming removed 3 bases from V and 0 bases from J, with 11 bases in between. The CDR3 sequence is 15 residues long. Germline V gene lookup returns CDR1 SEHNR and CDR2 FQNEAQ (reference sequence). The CDR3 loop reads CASSLPGHMNTEAFF. For the CDR3, the DNA is TGTGCCAGCAGCTTGCCGGGACACATGAACACTGAAGCTTTCTTT.

This clone showed up just once. This chain uses TRBV11-3 with TRBJ2-1; D is perhaps TRBD1 or TRBD2 (5 bases each). Trimming cost V 5 bases and J 2 bases, with 10 bases left between them. The CDR3 covers 14 residues. Looked up from germline, CDR1 is SGHNT and CDR2 is YENEEA. As DNA, the CDR3 is TGTGCCAGCAGCCCAGAGGGGACCTACAATGAGCAGTTCTTC. It translates to CASSPEGTYNEQFF.

V and J are TRBV6-1 and TRBJ1-1, with a weak D call TRBD1 (6 bases). The CDR3 totals 14 residues. Germline CDR1 is MNHNS and CDR2 is SASEGT. Trimming removed 10 bases at V and 4 bases at J, with 19 bases between. CDR3 bases: TGTGCCATCGGACGAGAAGGGGGAGGCACTGAAGCTTTCTTT. Translation gives CAIGREGGGTEAFF.

V usage is TRBV21-1 and J usage is TRBJ2-6. TRBV21-1 counts as a pseudogene. The length of the CDR3 is 20 residues. CDR3 sequence: CASSTYPTDPGLAGANVLTF. In DNA form, the CDR3 reads TGTGCCAGCAGCACCTATCCGACAGATCCTGGACTCGCTGGGGCCAACGTCCTGACTTTC.

Details on this clone: Germline and junction disagree at one end, which may indicate a read error. Other DNA sequences in the same sample also yield this CDR3. V is TRBV29-1 and J is TRBJ2-5; D uncertain. The CDR3 totals 13 residues. Germline V gene sequence: CDR1 SQVTM, CDR2 ANQGSEA. The DNA of the CDR3 is TGCAGCGCGGGTGGCGAGTCGCAAGAGACTCAGTACTTC. It codes for CSAGGESQETQYF.

This clone occurred once. The chain is built from TRBV5-1 and TRBJ2-1; the match to TRBD2 covers 11 bases. The CDR3 extends over 18 amino acids. Germline trimming cut 0 bases from V and 7 bases from J; bases unmatched to any gene: 12. Per the germline V gene, CDR1 is SGHRS and CDR2 is YFSETQ. DNA for the CDR3: TGCGCCAGCAGCTTGGCCCCGTCCGGGACTAGCGGCGTGAATGAGCAGTTCTTC. It codes for CASSLAPSGTSGVNEQFF. Complete variable domain (other parts from reference TRBV5-1 and TRBJ2-1): KAGVTQTPRYLIKTRGQQVTLSCSPISGHRSVSWYQQTPGQGLQFLFEYFSETQRNKGNFPGRFSGRQFSNSRSEMNVSTLELGDSALYLCASSLAPSGTSGVNEQFFGPGTRLTVL.

On this clone itself: The junction departs from germline at one end; a sequencing error may be responsible. The J gene is TRBJ2-7, the V gene TRBV11-2; TRBD1 or TRBD2 may be the D gene (5 bases each). Germline V gene sequence: CDR1 SGHAT, CDR2 FQNNGV. This CDR3 is 15 amino acids long. The CDR3 sequence is CASSLDSLGMHEQYF. The DNA of the CDR3 is TGTGCCAGCAGTTTAGACAGTCTCGGGATGCACGAGCAGTACTTC.

This sequence joins TRBV10-3 and TRBJ2-7; perhaps TRBD2 as D (6 bases). The CDR3 covers 15 residues. Trimming left V 0 bases short and J 6 bases short, with 15 bases between. Per germline, CDR1 ENHRY and CDR2 SYGVKD. CDR3 in amino acids: CAISESEQRESEQYF. CDR3 bases: TGTGCCATCAGTGAGTCCGAACAACGGGAGAGCGAGCAGTACTTC.

V usage is TRBV7-8 and J usage is TRBJ2-7, with TRBD1 identical over 8 bases. Per the germline V gene, CDR1 is SGHVS and CDR2 is FQNEAQ. The V segment lost 4 bases and the J segment 3 bases; nucleotides outside the gene matches: 8. This CDR3 has 15 amino acids. In DNA, the CDR3 is TGTGCCAGCAGCTCTCGGACAGGGTCGGGCTACGAGCAGTACTTC. As protein: CASSSRTGSGYEQYF.

The chain recombines TRBV7-9 with TRBJ1-2; no reliable D call. Trimming stripped 0 bases from V and 3 bases from J, with 8 bases between. Germline-derived CDR1 and CDR2 are SEHNR and FQNEAQ (reference sequence). The length of the CDR3 is 14 residues. The CDR3 DNA reads TGTGCCAGCAGCTTAGCCGAAGTCCACTATGGCTACACCTTC. It is translated as CASSLAEVHYGYTF.

The chain joins TRBV6-6 to TRBJ2-7; 7 bases agree with TRBD1. J was trimmed by 2 bases and V by 2 bases; bases with no gene match: 6. The CDR3 spans 15 residues. Per the germline V gene, CDR1 is MNHNY and CDR2 is SVGAGI (reference sequence). CDR3 region: CASSYGTEPTYEQYF. The DNA for the CDR3 is TGTGCCAGCAGTTACGGGACAGAGCCTACCTACGAGCAGTACTTC.

As regards this clone: Being one base from a much bigger clone, this may be a read error. The CDR3 sequence: CASSQDRGNTEAFF. The CDR3 nucleotides read TGTGCCAGCAGCCAGGACAGGGGGAACACTGAAGCTTTCTTT. The chain uses TRBV18 and TRBJ1-1; 9 nucleotides match TRBD1. The CDR3 is made up of 14 amino acids. V trimming: 8 bases; J trimming: 1 base; junction bases outside the gene matches: 5. Germline loops: CDR1 KGHSH, CDR2 LQKENI.

The J gene is TRBJ2-1, the V gene TRBV21-1; whether TRBD2, the table's D call, matches the DNA was not checked. TRBV21-1 counts as a pseudogene. The CDR3 has 18 residues. This chain's CDR3 is CASSKVPPSGSNYNEQFF. The CDR3, as DNA: TGTGCCAGCAGCAAAGTTCCGCCTAGCGGGAGCAATTACAATGAGCAGTTCTTC.

This clone has more than one count but fewer than ten. For the CDR3, the DNA is TGTGCCTGGAGTGTGGGGGCTGAGGCCGGGGAGCTGTTTTTT. It is translated as CAWSVGAEAGELFF. J is TRBJ2-2 and V is TRBV30; tentative D call: TRBD1 (6 bases). Trimming pared 0 bases from V and 6 bases from J, leaving 11 bases between. There are 14 residues in the CDR3. In germline, CDR1 is GTSNPN, CDR2 SVGIG (reference sequence).

The V gene is TRBV6-5, the J gene TRBJ2-1; 7 nucleotides match TRBD1. J was trimmed by 9 bases and V by 2 bases; bases with no gene match: 10. Germline-derived CDR1 and CDR2 are MNHEY and SVGAGI. This CDR3 contains 15 residues. Here the CDR3 reads CASSYGQGVPPEQFF. The CDR3 bases are TGTGCCAGCAGTTACGGGCAGGGGGTCCCACCTGAGCAGTTCTTC.

The rearrangement uses TRBV5-1 and TRBJ2-3; a possible D gene is TRBD2 (7 bases). V was cut by 4 bases and J by 1 base, with 13 bases left in between. This CDR3 is built from 15 residues. Germline V CDR1 and CDR2: SGHRS, YFSETQ. CDR3: CASSPSGGGTDTQYF. The CDR3 nucleotides are TGCGCCAGCAGCCCCTCGGGGGGCGGCACAGATACGCAGTATTTT.

The chain recombines TRBV7-3 with TRBJ2-1, with a weak D call TRBD1 (6 bases). Germline V gene data show CDR1 as SGHTA and CDR2 as FQGTGA. The CDR3 is made up of 16 amino acids. V lost 5 bases to trimming and J lost 2 bases, with 16 bases between them. CDR3 in amino acids: CASSPSRAGAYNEQFF. As DNA, the CDR3 is TGTGCCAGCAGCCCGTCGAGGGCAGGGGCCTACAATGAGCAGTTCTTC.

This chain uses TRBV10-1 with TRBJ2-2; possibly TRBD1 for D (5 bases). The germline V and J ends were trimmed by 0 bases and 4 bases, with 15 bases remaining between them. The germline V gene has CDR1 WNHNN and CDR2 SYGVQD (reference sequence). The CDR3 contains 17 residues. The CDR3 is CASSESLTASSTGELFF. DNA of the CDR3: TGCGCCAGCAGTGAGTCACTGACAGCGTCGAGCACCGGGGAGCTGTTTTTT.

Notes on this clone: A far larger clone is a single base away, which makes a read error likely. CDR3 nucleotide sequence: TGCACCAGCAGCCACCTCCTAGGACAGGGAGGCTACACCTTC. This codes for CTSSHLLGQGGYTF. The genes are TRBV4-1 and TRBJ1-2; 8 positions agree with TRBD1. CDR1 MGHRA and CDR2 YSYEKL come from the germline V gene. This CDR3 comprises 14 residues.

This clone was detected a few times. V gene TRBV10-1 combines with J gene TRBJ2-7; TRBD1 matches 7 bases. CDR1 WNHNN and CDR2 SYGVQD come from the germline V gene (reference sequence). The CDR3 contains 16 residues. With 0 bases clipped from V and 6 bases from J, the junction kept 11 bases outside the gene matches. CDR3 bases: TGCGCCAGCAGTGAGTCGAGGACAGGAATTTCGGGCGAGCAGTACTTC. The encoded protein is CASSESRTGISGEQYF.

The CDR3 is CASSLIPTQSSYEQYF. In nucleotides, the CDR3 is TGCGCCAGCAGCTTAATTCCCACCCAGAGCTCCTACGAGCAGTACTTC. The chain employs TRBV5-1 and TRBJ2-7; D is unresolved. With 2 bases removed from V and 0 bases from J, the gap between germline ends came to 15 bases. The CDR3 totals 16 residues. Germline CDR1 and CDR2: SGHRS and YFSETQ.

This clone has more than one count but fewer than ten. The rearrangement uses TRBV2 and TRBJ1-4, with D tentatively TRBD1 (5 bases). V lost 4 bases to trimming and J lost 7 bases, with 22 bases between them. From germline, CDR1 is SNHLY and CDR2 FYNNEI. The CDR3 runs 17 residues. For the CDR3, the DNA is TGTGCCAGCAGTGTCGAGACAGTCTTTGTATCTGGTGAAAAACTGTTTTTT. Translating gives CASSVETVFVSGEKLFF.

This clone has just a few counts. This sequence joins TRBV28 and TRBJ1-2; 7 positions match TRBD1. J was trimmed by 4 bases and V by 3 bases; bases with no gene match: 11. Germline CDR1 reads MDHEN; CDR2 reads SYDVKM. There are 16 residues in the CDR3. CDR3 sequence: CASSFRRQGGFYGYTF. The CDR3 nucleotides read TGTGCCAGCAGTTTCCGCCGACAGGGAGGGTTCTATGGCTACACCTTC.

This chain joins TRBV19 and TRBJ1-2; 7 nucleotides align to TRBD1. Germline V gene lookup returns CDR1 LNHDA and CDR2 SQIVND (reference sequence). This CDR3 contains 12 residues. J gave up 10 bases and V 6 bases, and 8 bases lay outside the gene matches. CDR3 loop: CASSTRQGDYTF. CDR3 DNA sequence: TGTGCCAGTAGCACAAGACAGGGCGACTACACCTTC.

This clone was counted between two and nine times. One end of the junction varies from germline; a read error may be responsible. Distinct nucleotide sequences in the sample also encode this CDR3. This chain joins TRBV7-7 and TRBJ2-3; TRBD2 agrees at 7 bases. CDR1 and CDR2 (germline): SSHAT, FNYEAQ (reference sequence). This CDR3 spans 13 amino acids. CDR3 in DNA: TGTGCTAGCAGCTTAGGGAGGGCAGATACGCAGTATTTT. Residues: CASSLGRADTQYF.

The chain links TRBV2 to TRBJ1-4, with D maybe TRBD1 (5 bases). Trimming stripped 1 base from V and 8 bases from J, with 11 bases between. The CDR3 runs 14 residues. Germline V CDR1 and CDR2: SNHLY, FYNNEI. DNA of the CDR3: TGTGCCAGCAGTGAAGTTGTGGGGGGGGAAAAACTGTTTTTT. Amino acid sequence: CASSEVVGGEKLFF. The whole variable domain, filled in from reference TRBV2 and TRBJ1-4, reads EPEVTQTPSHQVTQMGQEVILRCVPISNHLYFYWYRQILGQKVEFLVSFYNNEISEKSEIFDDQFSVERPDGSNFTLKIRSTKLEDSAMYFCASSEVVGGEKLFFGSGTQLSVL.

This clone was seen more than once but under ten times. The CDR3, as DNA: TGTGCCAGCAGCTTAGGTGGAGGGGTGCAAGAGACCCAGTACTTC. Translated: CASSLGGGVQETQYF. The chain joins TRBV7-8 to TRBJ2-5; possibly TRBD2 for D (6 bases). Trimming took off 1 base at V and 2 bases at J, with 11 bases between the two ends. CDR1 and CDR2 (germline): SGHVS, FQNEAQ. This CDR3 has 15 amino acids.